This T cell receptor (beta chain) was recorded in a study of blood T cell repertoires in COVID-19. J lost 4 bases, V lost 10 bases, and 11 bases had no gene match. In germline, CDR1 is SNHLY, CDR2 FYNNEI. This CDR3 spans 14 amino acids. Measured with immunoSEQ multiplex PCR; TCRdb has only the in-frame clones, and not every one. The sample lists about 400,000 clones, roughly 90% seen once, with roughly 1.9% in the top ten. This sequence originates from a woman aged 35 to 49 with acute COVID-19. Sequenced input: PBMCs or T cells enriched from blood (not recorded which). The chain employs TRBV2 and TRBJ1-2; 8 bases agree with TRBD1. The CDR3 DNA reads as TGTGCCAACGAACGGACAGGGAGTGGCTATGGCTACACCTTC. This translates into CANERTGSGYGYTF. Complete variable domain (other parts from reference TRBV2 and TRBJ1-2): EPEVTQTPSHQVTQMGQEVILRCVPISNHLYFYWYRQILGQKVEFLVSFYNNEISEKSEIFDDQFSVERPDGSNFTLKIRSTKLEDSAMYFCANERTGSGYGYTFGSGTRLTVV.